The 7 T cell receptor beta chains below come from one sample, sequenced in a study of blood T cell repertoires in COVID-19. Assay used: immunoSEQ multiplex PCR; TCRdb lists only in-frame clones, some missing. The data contain about 180,000 clones, approximately 88% of them seen just once; the ten biggest clones take up around 6.3%. The sequenced material came from peripheral blood. These receptors were collected from a middle-aged woman with COVID-19, enrolled during active disease.

This clone was seen once. Other DNA sequences of this sample code for an identical CDR3. The chain employs TRBV6-6 and TRBJ1-2; 8 nucleotides match TRBD1. The CDR3 has 12 residues. V lost 5 bases to trimming and J lost 4 bases; unmatched junction nucleotides: 0. CDR1 is MNHNY, CDR2 SVGAGI, per germline (reference sequence). The CDR3 nucleotides are TGTGCCAGCAGTCAGGGGGCCTATGGCTACACCTTC. Its translation: CASSQGAYGYTF.

The chain joins TRBV3-1 (or the pseudogene TRBV3-2) to TRBJ2-1, with 13 bases lining up with TRBD2. The germline gives CDR1 LGHDT, CDR2 YNNKEL (reference sequence). V was pared by 3 bases and J by 8 bases, with 4 bases of the junction left unmatched. CDR3 length equals 15 residues. The CDR3 is CASSHGGLAGDEQFF. CDR3 sequence (DNA): TGTGCCAGCAGCCATGGAGGACTAGCGGGGGATGAGCAGTTCTTC.

The rearrangement joins TRBV6-6 to TRBJ2-7; a possible D gene is TRBD2 (6 bases). V dropped 8 bases and J dropped 2 bases, with 13 bases sitting between them. The CDR3 has 13 residues. Germline V gene data show CDR1 as MNHNY and CDR2 as SVGAGI (reference sequence). This chain's CDR3 is CASGLAVTYEQYF. CDR3 DNA: TGTGCCAGCGGTTTAGCGGTGACCTACGAGCAGTACTTC.

This clone has a single count. The chain couples TRBV7-9 to TRBJ1-3; possibly TRBD1 for D (5 bases). Germline loops: CDR1 SEHNR, CDR2 FQNEAQ (reference sequence). The CDR3 spans 13 residues. The ends were cut back, 6 bases at V and 0 bases at J, with 6 bases in the middle. CDR3 sequence (DNA): TGTGCCAGCAGACAGGTCTCTGGAAACACCATATATTTT. It codes for CASRQVSGNTIYF. The whole variable domain, remainder taken from reference TRBV7-9 and TRBJ1-3, is DTGVSQNPRHKITKRGQNVTFRCDPISEHNRLYWYRQTLGQGPEFLTYFQNEAQLEKSRLLSDRFSAERPKGSFSTLEIQRTEQGDSAMYLCASRQVSGNTIYFGEGSWLTVV.

The V call is TRBV5-1, the J call TRBJ2-7; 7 nucleotides align to TRBD1. There are 13 residues in the CDR3. Germline-derived CDR1 and CDR2 are SGHRS and YFSETQ. V gave up 4 bases and J gave up 4 bases; unmatched junction bases: 5. This chain's CDR3 is CASSLGTVYEQYF. CDR3 nucleotide sequence: TGCGCCAGCAGCCTAGGGACAGTTTACGAGCAGTACTTC.

Points on this clone: Other DNA sequences in this sample translate to the same CDR3. The chain couples TRBV19 to TRBJ2-7, with D perhaps TRBD1 (6 bases). V lost 9 bases to trimming and J lost 1 base, with 7 bases between them. The CDR3 is 11 residues long. Germline V gene data show CDR1 as LNHDA and CDR2 as SQIVND (reference sequence). CDR3 sequence: CASRGSYEQYF. The CDR3 bases are TGTGCCAGCAGGGGATCCTACGAGCAGTACTTC.

The V and J genes are TRBV19 and TRBJ1-1; no clear D. Germline loops: CDR1 LNHDA, CDR2 SQIVND (reference sequence). The germline V and J ends were trimmed by 2 bases and 1 base, with 11 bases remaining between them. CDR3 size: 15 residues. The CDR3 nucleotides read TGTGCCAGTAGTATAAGCACAGCATCGAACACTGAAGCTTTCTTT. Residues: CASSISTASNTEAFF.